The next 24 T cell receptor beta chains were all read from a single sample in a study of beta chain features in type 1 diabetes. No cognate antigen is known for these TCRs. The investigators reverse transcribed all of the isolated RNA, so they sequenced expressed TCRB transcripts. Assay used: immunoSEQ multiplex PCR; TCRdb lists only in-frame clones, some missing. The sample lists roughly 50,000 clones; roughly 45% were seen once. Regarding the study as a whole: There was a moderate but significant shortening of TCRB CDR3s in all four CD4+ subsets of Type 1 diabetes patients.

Material for sequencing was stem cell memory CD4+ T cells from blood. The receptor set was obtained from a young man with type 1 diabetes.

For the CDR3, the DNA is TGCGCCAGCAGCTGGACAGTAGACTCCGGGGAGCTGTTTTTT. It is translated as CASSWTVDSGELFF. The V gene is TRBV5-1, the J gene TRBJ2-2; D may be TRBD1 (6 bases). The CDR3 runs 14 residues. V gave up 3 bases and J gave up 6 bases, with 12 bases separating them. Germline V gene lookup returns CDR1 SGHRS and CDR2 YFSETQ.

This chain joins TRBV10-3 and TRBJ2-7, with unresolved D. V dropped 3 bases and J dropped 3 bases, with 6 bases sitting between them. Germline assignment: CDR1 ENHRY and CDR2 SYGVKD. CDR3 length: 12 residues. The CDR3 sequence: CAISDGVYEQYF. DNA of the CDR3: TGTGCCATCAGTGACGGAGTCTACGAGCAGTACTTC.

This clone was seen a few times. V and J are TRBV27 and TRBJ2-4; TRBD1 might be the D (6 bases). Germline V lookup: CDR1 MNHEY, CDR2 SMNVEV (reference sequence). V shed 10 bases and J shed 2 bases, with 15 bases lying between them. There are 14 residues in the CDR3. The CDR3 region is CANDPTGSKNIQYF. The CDR3 nucleotides are TGTGCCAACGACCCTACAGGGTCCAAAAACATTCAGTACTTC.

This clone turned up a few times. The CDR3 DNA is TGTGCCAGCAGCTCCGGGACTAAAAGCACAGATACGCAGTATTTT. Encoded protein: CASSSGTKSTDTQYF. The chain employs TRBV7-3 and TRBJ2-3, with 7 bases aligning to TRBD2. CDR3 size: 15 residues. V dropped 4 bases and J dropped 0; count of bases not matched to a gene: 4. Germline lookup yields CDR1 SGHTA and CDR2 FQGTGA.

The gene calls are TRBV28 and TRBJ2-3; D call uncertain. The germline gives CDR1 MDHEN, CDR2 SYDVKM. The CDR3 extends over 12 amino acids. V lost 6 bases and J lost 0, with 4 bases in between. The CDR3 protein is CASSLSTDTQYF. CDR3 bases: TGTGCCAGCAGCCTAAGCACAGATACGCAGTATTTT.

This clone has only a few counts. The chain carries TRBV27 and TRBJ2-1; D is perhaps TRBD2 (5 bases). Looked up from germline, CDR1 is MNHEY and CDR2 is SMNVEV (reference sequence). Deletions cut 5 bases from V and 1 base from J, with 12 bases between. This CDR3 is built from 15 residues. The CDR3 sequence is CASSPRTGSYNEQFF. CDR3 coding DNA: TGTGCCAGCAGTCCGCGGACGGGATCCTACAATGAGCAGTTCTTC.

The chain employs TRBV18 and TRBJ2-3, with 9 bases identical to TRBD2. This CDR3 has 16 amino acids. J lost 4 bases, V lost 4 bases, and 9 bases had no gene match. Germline CDR1 is KGHSH and CDR2 is LQKENI. The CDR3 coding sequence is TGTGCCAGCTCACTGACGGGACTAGCAACGTCAGATACGCAGTATTTT. The encoded protein is CASSLTGLATSDTQYF.

The sample holds a few counts of this clone. This chain connects TRBV5-1 to TRBJ1-5, with D tentatively TRBD1 (6 bases). The CDR3 runs 15 residues. V lost 1 base and J 2 bases, leaving 10 bases between the germline ends. Looked up from germline, CDR1 is SGHRS and CDR2 is YFSETQ. CDR3: CASSLTGSGNQPQHF. The CDR3 nucleotides are TGCGCCAGCAGCTTGACAGGGAGCGGCAATCAGCCCCAGCATTTT.

In this sample, this clone turned up once. The chain links TRBV28 to TRBJ1-5; D is unresolved. The V gene's germline CDR1 is MDHEN and CDR2 SYDVKM. The length of the CDR3 is 14 residues. V was trimmed by 3 bases and J by 6 bases, leaving 12 bases between them. The CDR3 bases are TGTGCCAGCAGTTTGGCGACCGCGGGTCAGCCCCAGCATTTT. It translates to CASSLATAGQPQHF.

V usage is TRBV29-1 and J usage is TRBJ2-7; 12 positions match TRBD2. After removal of 6 bases from V and 4 bases from J, the junction contained 7 bases not matched to a gene. In germline, CDR1 is SQVTM, CDR2 ANQGSEA. This CDR3 has 14 amino acids. CDR3 bases: TGCAGCGTGGCAAGACTAGCGGGAGAGTACGAGCAGTACTTC. This sequence encodes CSVARLAGEYEQYF.

The V and J genes are TRBV28 and TRBJ2-1; D is perhaps TRBD2 (5 bases). Trimming shortened V by 6 bases and J by 9 bases, and 12 bases separated the two germline ends. CDR1 is MDHEN, CDR2 SYDVKM, per germline. This CDR3 region has 12 residues. CDR3 sequence (DNA): TGTGCCAGCAGCCGTTCACTAGTTGAGCAGTTCTTC. Protein product: CASSRSLVEQFF.

In DNA form, the CDR3 reads TGTGCCAGCAGCCTGGTGGCGGGAGGGCCGGGGGGGACCCAGTACTTC. Translation: CASSLVAGGPGGTQYF. The chain recombines TRBV7-8 with TRBJ2-5; TRBD2 matches 9 bases. The CDR3 sequence is 16 residues long. Germline V gene lookup returns CDR1 SGHVS and CDR2 FQNEAQ. Germline trimming cut 5 bases from V and 7 bases from J; bases unmatched to any gene: 14.

CDR3 DNA sequence: TGTGCCTGGAGTCTGGAGTACCCGGGGAAGCAGTACTTC. Translating it yields CAWSLEYPGKQYF. The chain couples TRBV30 to TRBJ2-7; tentative D call: TRBD2 (5 bases). Trimming took 2 bases from V and 8 from J, leaving 16 bases between them. CDR3 length equals 13 residues. Germline V gene lookup returns CDR1 GTSNPN and CDR2 SVGIG (reference sequence).

This clone was counted a few times. The chain couples TRBV5-6 to TRBJ1-1; D gene uncertain. The CDR3 consists of 14 residues. V was clipped by 1 base and J by 5 bases, with 12 bases between them. CDR1 is SGHDT, CDR2 YYEEEE, per germline. The CDR3 DNA reads TGTGCCAGCAGCTTGTTTGAGGGTGCGACTGAAGCTTTCTTT. Translating it yields CASSLFEGATEAFF. Combining the CDR3 with reference TRBV5-6 and TRBJ1-1 gives the whole variable domain DAGVTQSPTHLIKTRGQQVTLRCSPKSGHDTVSWYQQALGQGPQFIFQYYEEEERQRGNFPDRFSGHQFPNYSSELNVNALLLGDSALYLCASSLFEGATEAFFGQGTRLTVV.

The V call is TRBV7-9, the J call TRBJ2-1, with 7 bases matching TRBD2. The junction had 5 bases not matched to a gene; V was cut back by 5 bases and J by 1 base. The CDR3 length is 15 residues. Germline CDR1 and CDR2: SEHNR and FQNEAQ (reference sequence). The CDR3 DNA reads as TGTGCCAGCAGCCCCCGGGGGGTGTCCTACAATGAGCAGTTCTTC. As protein: CASSPRGVSYNEQFF.

This chain's CDR3 is CASSVTSGVHNEQFF. In nucleotides, the CDR3 is TGTGCCAGCAGTGTGACTAGCGGGGTACACAATGAGCAGTTCTTC. This sequence joins TRBV6-4 and TRBJ2-1, with 11 bases that match TRBD2. The CDR3 has 15 residues. Germline CDR1 is MRHNA and CDR2 is SNTAGT. V was clipped by 4 bases and J by 5 bases; unmatched bases: 4.

V and J are TRBV27 and TRBJ2-1, with no clear D. This CDR3 has 16 residues. V shed 5 bases and J shed 5 bases, with 19 bases lying between them. Germline CDR1 reads MNHEY; CDR2 reads SMNVEV (reference sequence). The CDR3 reads CASSIIGFPLNNEQFF. As DNA, the CDR3 is TGTGCCAGCAGTATCATCGGGTTTCCCTTAAACAATGAGCAGTTCTTC.

This clone was counted a few times. The chain uses TRBV5-1 and TRBJ2-1; TRBD2 might be the D (6 bases). CDR3 length: 15 residues. Germline lookup yields CDR1 SGHRS and CDR2 YFSETQ. With 0 bases removed from V and 3 bases from J, the gap between germline ends came to 10 bases. DNA for the CDR3: TGCGCCAGCAGCTTGGCCGGGAGCAACTACAATGAGCAGTTCTTC. Translating gives CASSLAGSNYNEQFF.

The chain combines TRBV19 with TRBJ2-3, with 9 bases identical to TRBD2. J lost 6 bases, V lost 4 bases, and 5 bases had no gene match. The CDR3 runs 14 residues. CDR1 and CDR2 (germline): LNHDA, SQIVND (reference sequence). CDR3 coding DNA: TGTGCCAGTAGTACGAGCGGGAGGTCGGATACGCAGTATTTT. Protein product: CASSTSGRSDTQYF.

V gene TRBV7-8 combines with J gene TRBJ2-2, with 8 bases matching TRBD1. This CDR3 has 17 amino acids. The V gene's germline CDR1 is SGHVS and CDR2 FQNEAQ. V lost 7 bases and J lost 5; bases outside the gene matches: 15. CDR3 residues: CASNPRGQVPLTGELFF. CDR3 coding DNA: TGTGCCAGCAACCCCCGGGGACAGGTTCCCCTAACCGGGGAGCTGTTTTTT.

This clone has a handful of counts. This chain connects TRBV5-6 to TRBJ1-2, with no clear D. Between the trimmed V and J ends, which lost 0 bases and 4 bases, there was a span of 7 bases. This CDR3 has 13 amino acids. Germline V lookup: CDR1 SGHDT, CDR2 YYEEEE. The CDR3 protein is CASSLGQTYGYTF. CDR3 bases: TGTGCCAGCAGCTTGGGACAAACCTATGGCTACACCTTC.

V and J are TRBV5-6 and TRBJ1-4; D is possibly TRBD1 (6 bases). The CDR3 length is 14 residues. Trimming removed 4 bases at V and 3 bases at J, with 10 bases between. Germline V gene lookup returns CDR1 SGHDT and CDR2 YYEEEE. The CDR3 DNA reads as TGTGCCAGCAGCACCGGGACACCTAATGAAAAACTGTTTTTT. Its translation: CASSTGTPNEKLFF.

The DNA for the CDR3 is TGCGCCAGCAGCCAAGTCCGGGACAGGCATCCTAACACAGATACGCAGTATTTT. The encoded protein is CASSQVRDRHPNTDTQYF. The chain carries TRBV4-1 and TRBJ2-3; 8 bases are a match to TRBD1. The CDR3 extends over 18 amino acids. The trim removed 1 base at V and 2 bases at J, leaving 11 bases unmatched. Germline values: CDR1 MGHRA, CDR2 YSYEKL.

The table lists this clone with a few counts. The chain joins TRBV29-1 to TRBJ2-7, with 10 bases identical to TRBD2. The junction had 7 bases not matched to a gene; V was cut back by 5 bases and J by 3 bases. CDR1 and CDR2 from the germline V gene are SQVTM and ANQGSEA. The CDR3 covers 14 residues. CDR3 nucleotide sequence: TGCAGCGTTCTGGTAGCGGGAGGACTCTACGAGCAGTACTTC. Translation gives CSVLVAGGLYEQYF.